The clone carrying this T cell receptor (beta chain) showed up just once. Its antigen is currently unknown. The V gene lost 2 bases and the J gene lost 1 base, with 12 bases spanning the gap. The CDR3 runs to 15 residues. The germline V gene has CDR1 LNHDA and CDR2 SQIVND (reference sequence). Adjacent lung samples, free of atypia, were obtained at least 2 cm from the tumor margin. Sequenced by immunoSEQ multiplex PCR; TCRdb stores in-frame clones only, minus some. The sample has 2,500 to 3,000 clones; about 29% are singletons. The data derive from a study of T cells in localized non-small cell lung cancer. Notes on the study in general: A denser population of T cells in blood accompanied longer overall survival.

The chain links TRBV19 to TRBJ2-7; weak D call: TRBD2 (7 bases). The input for sequencing was normal lung tissue next to the tumor, taken before any cancer treatment. The TCR sequence derives from a woman aged 40-70 years with stage II squamous cell lung carcinoma. The chain's CDR3 is CASSIRGAMSYEQYF. In DNA form, the CDR3 reads TGTGCCAGTAGTATACGGGGGGCTATGTCCTACGAGCAGTACTTC. The full variable domain, with the rest looked up from reference TRBV19 and TRBJ2-7, is DGGITQSPKYLFRKEGQNVTLSCEQNLNHDAMYWYRQDPGQGLRLIYYSQIVNDFQKGDIAEGYSVSREKKESFPLTVTSAQKNPTAFYLCASSIRGAMSYEQYFGPGTRLTVT.